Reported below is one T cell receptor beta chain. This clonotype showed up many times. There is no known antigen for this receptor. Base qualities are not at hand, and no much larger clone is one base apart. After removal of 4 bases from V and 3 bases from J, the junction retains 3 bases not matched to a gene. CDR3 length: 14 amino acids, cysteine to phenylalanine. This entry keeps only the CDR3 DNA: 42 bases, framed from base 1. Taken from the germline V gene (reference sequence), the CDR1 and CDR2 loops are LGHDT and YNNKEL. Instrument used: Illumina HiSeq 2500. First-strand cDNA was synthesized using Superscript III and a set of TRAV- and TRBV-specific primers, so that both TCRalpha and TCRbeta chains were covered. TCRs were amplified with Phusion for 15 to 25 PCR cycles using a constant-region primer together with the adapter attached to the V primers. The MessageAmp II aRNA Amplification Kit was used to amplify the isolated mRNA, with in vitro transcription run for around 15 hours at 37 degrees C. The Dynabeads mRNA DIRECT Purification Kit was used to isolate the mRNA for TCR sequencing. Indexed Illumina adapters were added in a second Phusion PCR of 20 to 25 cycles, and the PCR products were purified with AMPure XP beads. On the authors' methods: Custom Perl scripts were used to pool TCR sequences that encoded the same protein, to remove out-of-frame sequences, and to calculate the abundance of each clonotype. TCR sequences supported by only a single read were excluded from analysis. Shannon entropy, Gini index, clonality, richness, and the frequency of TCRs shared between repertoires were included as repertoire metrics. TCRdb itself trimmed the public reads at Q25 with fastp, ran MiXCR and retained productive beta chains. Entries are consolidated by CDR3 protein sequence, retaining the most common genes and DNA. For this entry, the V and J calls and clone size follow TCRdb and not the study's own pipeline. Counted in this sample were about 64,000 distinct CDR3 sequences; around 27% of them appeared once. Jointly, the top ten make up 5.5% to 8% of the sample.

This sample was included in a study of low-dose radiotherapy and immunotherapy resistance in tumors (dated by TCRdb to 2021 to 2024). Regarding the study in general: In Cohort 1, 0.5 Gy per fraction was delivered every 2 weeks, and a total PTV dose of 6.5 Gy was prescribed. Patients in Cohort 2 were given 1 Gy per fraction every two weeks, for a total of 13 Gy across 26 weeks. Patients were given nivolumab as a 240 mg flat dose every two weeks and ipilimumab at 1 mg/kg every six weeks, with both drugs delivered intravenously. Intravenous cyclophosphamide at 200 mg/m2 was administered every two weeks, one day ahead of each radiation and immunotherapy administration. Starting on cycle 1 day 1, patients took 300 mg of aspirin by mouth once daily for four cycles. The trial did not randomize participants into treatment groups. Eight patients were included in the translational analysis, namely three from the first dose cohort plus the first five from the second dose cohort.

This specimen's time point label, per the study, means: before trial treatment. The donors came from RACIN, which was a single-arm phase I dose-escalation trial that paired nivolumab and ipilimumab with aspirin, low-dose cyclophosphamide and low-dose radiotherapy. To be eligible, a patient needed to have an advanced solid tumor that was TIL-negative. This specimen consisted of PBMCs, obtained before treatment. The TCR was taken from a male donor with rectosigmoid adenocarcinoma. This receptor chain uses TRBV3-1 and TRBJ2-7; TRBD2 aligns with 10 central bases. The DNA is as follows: TGTGCCAGCAGCCTACTAGCGGGAATCTACGAGCAGTACTTC. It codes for CASSLLAGIYEQYF.